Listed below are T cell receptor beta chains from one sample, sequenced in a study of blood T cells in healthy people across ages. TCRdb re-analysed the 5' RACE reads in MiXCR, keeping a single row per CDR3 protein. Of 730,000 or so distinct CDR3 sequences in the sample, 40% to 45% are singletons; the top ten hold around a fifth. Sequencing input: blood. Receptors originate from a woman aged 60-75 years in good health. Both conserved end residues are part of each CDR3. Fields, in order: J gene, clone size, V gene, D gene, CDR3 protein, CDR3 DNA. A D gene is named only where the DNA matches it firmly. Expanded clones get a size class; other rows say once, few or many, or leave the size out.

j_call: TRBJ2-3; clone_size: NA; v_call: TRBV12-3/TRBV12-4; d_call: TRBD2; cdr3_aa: CASRPGTTGTDTQYF; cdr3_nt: TGTGCCAGCCGTCCCGGGACTACCGGCACAGATACGCAGTATTTT
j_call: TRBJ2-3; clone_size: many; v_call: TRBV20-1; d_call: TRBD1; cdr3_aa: CSARDPLTGVSTDTQYF; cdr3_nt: TGCAGTGCTAGAGACCCACTGACAGGGGTTAGCACAGATACGCAGTATTTT
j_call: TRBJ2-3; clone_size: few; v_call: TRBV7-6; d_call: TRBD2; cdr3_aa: CASSLVGTSGASTDTQYF; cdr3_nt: TGTGCCAGCAGCTTAGTGGGGACTAGCGGGGCGAGCACAGATACGCAGTATTTT
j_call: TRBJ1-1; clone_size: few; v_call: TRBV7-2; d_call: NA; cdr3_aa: CASSLRISEAFF; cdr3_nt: TGTGCCAGCAGCTTAAGGATCTCTGAAGCTTTCTTT
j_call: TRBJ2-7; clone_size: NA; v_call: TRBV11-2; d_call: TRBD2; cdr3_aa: CASSLGSGLRLAGGGPDERYF; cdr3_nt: TGTGCCAGCAGCTTAGGGTCGGGTCTGAGACTAGCGGGAGGGGGCCCCGACGAGCGGTACTTC
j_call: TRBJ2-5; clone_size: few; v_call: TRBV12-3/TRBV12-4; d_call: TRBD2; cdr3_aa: CASSLEAGGTSETQYF; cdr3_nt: TGTGCCAGCAGTTTAGAAGCGGGAGGGACATCGGAGACCCAGTACTTC
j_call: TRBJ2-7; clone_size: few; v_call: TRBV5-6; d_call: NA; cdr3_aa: CASQEPGARSHEQYF; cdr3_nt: TGTGCCAGCCAGGAGCCGGGGGCGCGTTCGCACGAGCAGTACTTC
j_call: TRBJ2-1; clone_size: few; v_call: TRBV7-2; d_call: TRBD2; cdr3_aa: CASSLTGGPGWGEQFF; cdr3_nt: TGTGCCAGCAGCTTAACGGGGGGGCCCGGTTGGGGTGAGCAGTTCTTC
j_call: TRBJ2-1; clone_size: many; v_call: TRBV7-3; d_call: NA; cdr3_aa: CASSLNPSEYNEQFF; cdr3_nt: TGTGCCAGCAGCTTAAACCCTAGCGAGTACAATGAGCAGTTCTTC
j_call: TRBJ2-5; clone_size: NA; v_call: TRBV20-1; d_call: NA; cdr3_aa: CSARMGIRETQYF; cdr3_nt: TGCAGTGCTAGAATGGGAATCCGGGAGACCCAGTACTTC
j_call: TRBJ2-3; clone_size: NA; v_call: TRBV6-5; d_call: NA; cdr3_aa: CASSLIGTPTQYF; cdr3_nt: TGTGCCAGCAGTCTTATAGGGACGCCGACGCAGTATTTT
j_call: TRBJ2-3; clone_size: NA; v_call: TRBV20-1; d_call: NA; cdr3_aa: CSARAPARGTDTQYF; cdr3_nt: TGCAGTGCTAGGGCTCCAGCGAGGGGTACAGATACGCAGTATTTT
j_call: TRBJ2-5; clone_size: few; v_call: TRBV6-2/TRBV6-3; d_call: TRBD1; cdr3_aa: CASSSGQVGQETQYF; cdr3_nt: TGTGCCAGCAGTTCAGGACAGGTTGGACAAGAGACCCAGTACTTC
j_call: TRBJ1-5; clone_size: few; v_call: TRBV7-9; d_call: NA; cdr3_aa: CASSLAGSYNQPQHF; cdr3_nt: TGTGCCAGCAGCTTAGCTGGCAGCTACAATCAGCCCCAGCATTTT
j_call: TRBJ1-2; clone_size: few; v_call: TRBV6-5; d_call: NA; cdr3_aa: CASSYSKEGGLGYTF; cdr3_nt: TGTGCCAGCAGTTACTCGAAGGAAGGGGGGCTCGGCTACACCTTC
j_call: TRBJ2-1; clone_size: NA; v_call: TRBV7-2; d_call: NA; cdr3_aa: CASSLMQTEEQFF; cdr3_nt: TGTGCCAGCAGCTTAATGCAAACGGAGGAGCAGTTCTTC
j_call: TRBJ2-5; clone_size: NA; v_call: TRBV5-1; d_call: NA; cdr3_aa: CASSLVRWRLGFRETQYF; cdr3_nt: TGCGCCAGCAGCTTGGTTAGGTGGCGACTAGGGTTTAGAGAGACCCAGTACTTC
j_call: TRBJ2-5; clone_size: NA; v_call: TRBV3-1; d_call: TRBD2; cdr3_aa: CASTLGLAGGETQYF; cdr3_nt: TGTGCCAGCACCCTGGGACTAGCGGGAGGGGAGACCCAGTACTTC
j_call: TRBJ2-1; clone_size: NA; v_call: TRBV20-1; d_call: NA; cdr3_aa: CSARPRLVGVYNEQFF; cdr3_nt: TGCAGTGCTAGACCTAGACTAGTCGGGGTTTACAATGAGCAGTTCTTC
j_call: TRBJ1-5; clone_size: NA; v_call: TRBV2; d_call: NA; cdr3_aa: CARGLGNNQPQHF; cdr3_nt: TGTGCCAGAGGGTTGGGCAACAATCAGCCCCAGCATTTT
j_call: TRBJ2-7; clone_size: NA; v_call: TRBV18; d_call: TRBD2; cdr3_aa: CASSPLSGGESYEQYF; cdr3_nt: TGTGCCAGCTCACCCTTGAGCGGGGGCGAATCCTACGAGCAGTACTTC
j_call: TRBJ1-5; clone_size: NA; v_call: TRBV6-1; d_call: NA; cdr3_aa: CASSSDWGNQPQHF; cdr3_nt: TGTGCCAGCAGCTCAGATTGGGGCAATCAGCCCCAGCATTTT
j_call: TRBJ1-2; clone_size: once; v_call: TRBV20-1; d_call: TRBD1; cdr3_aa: CSAIRTGRHYGYTF; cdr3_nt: TGCAGTGCTATAAGGACAGGGCGGCACTATGGCTACACCTTC
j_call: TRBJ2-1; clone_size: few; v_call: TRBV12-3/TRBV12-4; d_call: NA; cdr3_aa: CASIYRGNNEQFF; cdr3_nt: TGTGCCAGCATCTATCGGGGTAACAATGAGCAGTTCTTC
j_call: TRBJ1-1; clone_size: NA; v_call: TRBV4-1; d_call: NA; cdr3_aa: CASSHPGRSNTEAFF; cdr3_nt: TGCGCCAGCAGCCACCCCGGGAGGTCGAACACTGAAGCTTTCTTT
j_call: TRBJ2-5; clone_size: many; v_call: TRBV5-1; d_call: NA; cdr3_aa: CASSAQETQYF; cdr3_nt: TGTGCCAGCAGTGCGCAAGAGACCCAGTACTTC
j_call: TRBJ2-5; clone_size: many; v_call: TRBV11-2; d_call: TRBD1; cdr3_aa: CASSRPPGFGTGGSETQYF; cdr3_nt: TGTGCCAGCAGCCGACCCCCTGGGTTCGGGACAGGGGGCTCAGAGACCCAGTACTTC
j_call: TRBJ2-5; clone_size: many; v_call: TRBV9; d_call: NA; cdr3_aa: CASSVRNFKETQYF; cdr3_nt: TGTGCCAGCAGCGTTAGGAACTTTAAAGAGACCCAGTACTTC
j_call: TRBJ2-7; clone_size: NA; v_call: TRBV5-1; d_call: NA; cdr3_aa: CASSEALAPGTYEQYF; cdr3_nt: TGCGCCAGCAGCGAAGCCCTAGCGCCGGGGACCTACGAGCAGTACTTC
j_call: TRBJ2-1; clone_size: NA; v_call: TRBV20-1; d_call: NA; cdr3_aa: CSAGEGLEQFF; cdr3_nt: TGCAGTGCCGGTGAAGGACTAGAGCAGTTCTTC
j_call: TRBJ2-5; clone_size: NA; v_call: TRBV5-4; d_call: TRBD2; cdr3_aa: CASSPRVGGGARNEQYF; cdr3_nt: TGTGCCAGCAGCCCCCGCGTTGGCGGGGGGGCAAGGAATGAGCAGTACTTC
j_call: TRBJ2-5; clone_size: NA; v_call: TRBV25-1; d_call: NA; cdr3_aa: CASSSLVETQYF; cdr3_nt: TGTGCCAGCAGCTCCTTGGTCGAGACCCAGTACTTC
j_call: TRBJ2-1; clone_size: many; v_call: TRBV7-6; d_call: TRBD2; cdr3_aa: CASSLGTSGSAHEQFF; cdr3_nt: TGTGCCAGCAGCTTAGGGACTAGCGGGAGTGCACATGAGCAGTTCTTC
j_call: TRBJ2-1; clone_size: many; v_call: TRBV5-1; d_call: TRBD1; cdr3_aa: CASSLARTGGSHNEQFF; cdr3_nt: TGCGCCAGCAGCTTGGCCCGGACAGGGGGATCGCACAATGAGCAGTTCTTC
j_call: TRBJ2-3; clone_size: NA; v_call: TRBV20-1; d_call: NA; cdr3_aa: CSARDKFSATDTQYF; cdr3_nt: TGCAGTGCTAGAGATAAGTTTTCGGCCACAGATACGCAGTATTTT
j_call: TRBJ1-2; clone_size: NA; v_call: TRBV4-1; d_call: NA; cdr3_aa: CASSQAGQTGGYTF; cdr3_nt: TGCGCCAGCAGCCAAGCGGGACAAACCGGGGGCTACACCTTC
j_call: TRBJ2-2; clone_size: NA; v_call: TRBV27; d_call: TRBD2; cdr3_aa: CASSLDSGGPNTGELFF; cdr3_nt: TGTGCCAGCAGTTTGGATAGCGGGGGCCCGAACACCGGGGAGCTGTTTTTT
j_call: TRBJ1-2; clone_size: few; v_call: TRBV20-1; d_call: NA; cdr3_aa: CSAQKQGGYGYTF; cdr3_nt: TGCAGTGCTCAAAAGCAGGGCGGCTATGGCTACACCTTC
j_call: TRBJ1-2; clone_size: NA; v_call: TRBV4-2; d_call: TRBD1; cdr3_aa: CASSLGGQGNGGYTF; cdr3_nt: TGTGCCAGCAGCCTAGGGGGACAGGGTAATGGGGGCTACACCTTC
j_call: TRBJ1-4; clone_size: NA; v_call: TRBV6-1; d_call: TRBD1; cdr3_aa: CASRGGQGLATNEKLFF; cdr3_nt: TGTGCCAGCAGAGGGGGACAGGGGCTTGCAACTAATGAAAAACTGTTTTTT
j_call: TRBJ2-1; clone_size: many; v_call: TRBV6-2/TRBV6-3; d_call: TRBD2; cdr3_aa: CASSRTSGSNEQFF; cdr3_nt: TGTGCCAGCAGTCGGACTAGCGGGAGCAATGAGCAGTTCTTC
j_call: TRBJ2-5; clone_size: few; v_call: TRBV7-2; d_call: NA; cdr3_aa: CASSLAGQRQETQYF; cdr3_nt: TGTGCCAGCAGCTTAGCTGGACAGAGGCAAGAGACCCAGTACTTC
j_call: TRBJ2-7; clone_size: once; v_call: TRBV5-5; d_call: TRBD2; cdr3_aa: CASVSGGGNIYNEQYF; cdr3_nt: TGTGCCAGCGTTAGCGGGGGTGGGAATATCTACAATGAGCAGTACTTC
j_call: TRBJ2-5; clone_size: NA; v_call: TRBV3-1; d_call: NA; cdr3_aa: CASSQDPREQETQYF; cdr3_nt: TGTGCCAGCAGCCAAGATCCAAGAGAACAAGAGACCCAGTACTTC
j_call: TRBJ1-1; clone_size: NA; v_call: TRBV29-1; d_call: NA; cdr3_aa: CSVLHRNTEAFF; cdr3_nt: TGCAGCGTCTTACATAGGAACACTGAAGCTTTCTTT
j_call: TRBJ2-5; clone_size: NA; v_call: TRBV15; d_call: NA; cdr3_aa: CATSRGIQETQYF; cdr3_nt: TGTGCCACCAGCCGCGGGATCCAAGAGACCCAGTACTTC
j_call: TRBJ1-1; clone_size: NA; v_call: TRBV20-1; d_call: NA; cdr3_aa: CSAPRGGTEAFF; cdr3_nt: TGCAGTGCTCCACGGGGGGGCACTGAAGCTTTCTTT
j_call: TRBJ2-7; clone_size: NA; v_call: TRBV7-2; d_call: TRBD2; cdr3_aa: CASSLPGLAGQNSYNEQYF; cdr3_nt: TGTGCCAGCAGCCTACCGGGACTAGCGGGACAGAACTCCTACAATGAGCAGTACTTC
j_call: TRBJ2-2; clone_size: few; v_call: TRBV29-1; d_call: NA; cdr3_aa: CSVGGGDTGELFF; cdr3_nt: TGCAGCGTTGGGGGGGGCGACACCGGGGAGCTGTTTTTT
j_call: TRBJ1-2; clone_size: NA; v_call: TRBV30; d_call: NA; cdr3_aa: CAWNGRVKSYGYTF; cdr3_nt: TGTGCCTGGAACGGTCGGGTGAAGAGCTATGGCTACACCTTC
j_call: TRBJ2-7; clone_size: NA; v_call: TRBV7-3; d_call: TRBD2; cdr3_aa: CASSLGSGSSYDQYF; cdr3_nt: TGTGCCAGCAGTCTAGGGAGCGGGAGCTCCTACGACCAGTACTTC
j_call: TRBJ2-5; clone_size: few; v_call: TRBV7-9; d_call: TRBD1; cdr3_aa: CASSPTTGGGETQYF; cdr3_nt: TGTGCCAGCAGCCCTACGACAGGGGGCGGTGAGACCCAGTACTTC
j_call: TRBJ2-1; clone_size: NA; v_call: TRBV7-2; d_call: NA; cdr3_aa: CASSLTPSYNEQFF; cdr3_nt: TGTGCCAGCAGCTTGACCCCGTCCTACAATGAGCAGTTCTTC
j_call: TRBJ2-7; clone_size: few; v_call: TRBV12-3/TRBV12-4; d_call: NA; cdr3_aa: CASSLYWARTYEQYF; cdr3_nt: TGTGCCAGCAGTTTATACTGGGCTAGAACCTACGAGCAGTACTTC